This TCR beta chain originates from a study of T cell changes during pregnancy in multiple sclerosis. Libraries were prepared by immunoSEQ multiplex PCR; TCRdb keeps only in-frame clonotypes and omits some of them. Altogether more than 85,000 clones are present, approximately 94% being singletons, with the ten largest covering more than 0.95%. The germline V gene encodes CDR1 MNHEY and CDR2 SMNVEV (reference sequence). V shed 6 bases and J 5 bases; nucleotides not matched to a gene: 15. The CDR3 consists of 16 residues. The receptor comes from a female donor with multiple sclerosis, enrolled in a pregnancy study. The chain combines TRBV27 with TRBJ1-1; 7 nucleotides line up with TRBD1. The source material was peripheral blood, sampled in the second trimester of pregnancy. CDR3 coding DNA: TGTGCCAGCAGAACCGACCTGAACAGGGGACGAACTGAAGCTTTCTTT. Translating gives CASRTDLNRGRTEAFF.